The 32 T cell receptor beta chains given below trace back to one sample, sequenced in a study of CD8+ T cells in alopecia areata. Extracted RNA was reverse transcribed, and the resulting cDNA served as sequencing template. Profiled with immunoSEQ multiplex PCR; TCRdb holds only in-frame clones, not every one. The repertoire holds 150,000 to 200,000 clones, with 60% as singletons. Treatment here: oral pan-JAK inhibitor, 5-10 mg twice daily. Material: CD4+ T cells sorted from blood, obtained at week 24, from a patient treated with tofacitinib. Receptor source: a human donor with alopecia areata.

This clone has just a few counts. This rearrangement joins TRBV4-3 to TRBJ1-2; D is ambiguous. CDR3 length: 19 amino acids. Trimming removed 0 bases at V and 0 bases at J, with 20 bases between. Germline-derived CDR1 and CDR2 are LGHNA and YSLEER. CDR3 DNA: TGCGCCAGCAGCCAAGAAGTTGACGTTAGAGACGGGCCTAACTATGGCTACACCTTC. Its translation: CASSQEVDVRDGPNYGYTF.

The V and J genes are TRBV4-3 and TRBJ2-5; D is perhaps TRBD1 (6 bases). Trimming took off 3 bases at V and 5 bases at J, with 13 bases between the two ends. The CDR3 sequence is 14 residues long. Germline assignment: CDR1 LGHNA and CDR2 YSLEER. The CDR3 spells CASSQDGQGETQYF. The DNA for the CDR3 is TGCGCCAGCAGCCAGGATGGTCAGGGGGAGACCCAGTACTTC.

There are a few counts of this clone. The CDR3 sequence: CASSLKSFTEAFF. In nucleotides, the CDR3 is TGTGCCAGCAGTTTAAAGTCATTCACTGAAGCTTTCTTT. The genes are TRBV27 and TRBJ1-1; D unclear. Trimming stripped 2 bases from V and 4 bases from J, with 8 bases between. Germline-derived CDR1 and CDR2 are MNHEY and SMNVEV (reference sequence). The CDR3 loop spans 13 amino acids.

This clone was seen only a few times. The chain recombines TRBV14 with TRBJ2-7, with TRBD2 as a possible D gene (5 bases). The end of the DNA aligns better with TRBJ2-5, so the J call may be wrong. Germline-derived CDR1 and CDR2 are SGHDN and FVKESK. The CDR3 is made up of 19 amino acids. The CDR3 DNA follows: TGTGCCAGCAGCCAAGAATGGGCTCGGGGAACGACCGCCAAAGAGACCCAGTACTTC. Translation gives CASSQEWARGTTAKETQYF.

This clone has a handful of counts. The rearrangement uses TRBV6-1 and TRBJ2-2, with 9 positions matching TRBD1. Germline trimming cut 2 bases from V and 8 bases from J; bases unmatched to any gene: 9. This CDR3 has 16 residues. Germline V gives CDR1 MNHNS, CDR2 SASEGT. In nucleotides, the CDR3 is TGTGCCAGCAGTGAACTGACAGGGGGTTCCAGAGGGGAGCTGTTTTTT. Its translation is CASSELTGGSRGELFF.

This rearrangement joins TRBV2 to TRBJ1-1; 7 bases are a match to TRBD1. V shed 3 bases and J 1 base; nucleotides not matched to a gene: 5. There are 15 residues in the CDR3. Germline assignment: CDR1 SNHLY and CDR2 FYNNEI. The CDR3: CASSDQGGANTEAFF. The CDR3, as DNA: TGTGCCAGCAGTGATCAGGGGGGAGCGAACACTGAAGCTTTCTTT.

This clone has only a few counts. The chain is built from TRBV19 and TRBJ2-6, with 8 bases lining up with TRBD2. V lost 6 bases, J lost 4 bases, and 8 bases stayed unmatched. CDR1 and CDR2 (germline): LNHDA, SQIVND (reference sequence). The CDR3 spans 16 residues. CDR3 nucleotide sequence: TGTGCCAGTAGGGGACTAGGACGGTCCGGGGCCAACGTCCTGACTTTC. It yields the protein CASRGLGRSGANVLTF.

The chain couples TRBV30 to TRBJ1-2; D gene ambiguous. The CDR3 has 14 residues. Germline V gives CDR1 GTSNPN, CDR2 SVGIG (reference sequence). Trimming cost V 2 bases and J 0 bases, with 10 bases left between them. The CDR3 DNA reads as TGTGCCTGGAGTTCAGGTGCTGCTAACTATGGCTACACCTTC. This encodes CAWSSGAANYGYTF.

Details on this clone: The identical CDR3 is also encoded by other nucleotide sequences in the sample. CDR3 bases: TGCGCCAGCAGCTTGGGACAGGGGGCTAACACTGAAGCTTTCTTT. Amino acid sequence: CASSLGQGANTEAFF. This chain links TRBV5-1 with TRBJ1-1; 10 bases are a match to TRBD1. Trimming removed 0 bases from V and 2 bases from J; junction bases left unmatched: 1. CDR1 is SGHRS, CDR2 YFSETQ, per germline. The CDR3 extends over 15 amino acids.

This clone was recorded a few times. This sequence joins TRBV30 and TRBJ1-1; 10 bases map to TRBD1. The CDR3 sequence is 13 residues long. CDR1 is GTSNPN and CDR2 is SVGIG in the germline V gene (reference sequence). V shed 3 bases, J shed 7 bases, and the junction held 5 bases outside the gene matches. The CDR3 region has the DNA TGTGCCTGGAGAGGGGACAGGGGACTTGAAGCTTTCTTT. This translates into CAWRGDRGLEAFF.

The V and J genes are TRBV4-3 and TRBJ1-5; D is uncertain. CDR1 LGHNA and CDR2 YSLEER come from the germline V gene. Trimming removed 0 bases at V and 5 bases at J, with 8 bases between. This CDR3 has 14 amino acids. The CDR3 region is CASSQDGRDQPQHF. In DNA, the CDR3 is TGCGCCAGCAGCCAAGATGGGAGGGATCAGCCCCAGCATTTT.

This clone appeared a few times. V usage is TRBV7-2 and J usage is TRBJ2-3, with D possibly TRBD2 on 6 matching bases. Germline CDR1 and CDR2: SGHTA and FQGNSA. The V end was cut by 1 base, the J end by 3 bases, with 11 bases between. There are 15 residues in the CDR3. CDR3 protein: CASSLESAGTDTQYF. As DNA, the CDR3 is TGTGCCAGCAGCTTAGAATCCGCGGGGACAGATACGCAGTATTTT.

This clone has just a few counts. The chain couples TRBV15 to TRBJ1-1; possibly TRBD1 for D (6 bases). CDR3 length: 14 amino acids. Deletions cut 1 base from V and 12 bases from J, with 18 bases between. Germline assignment: CDR1 LNHNV and CDR2 YYDKDF (reference sequence). The CDR3 sequence is CATSRGQDFGISFF. In DNA, the CDR3 is TGTGCCACCAGCAGAGGACAGGATTTTGGGATCTCTTTCTTT.

In its sample, this clone was seen a few times. The chain is built from TRBV29-1 and TRBJ1-1; TRBD1 agrees at 7 bases. Germline-derived CDR1 and CDR2 are SQVTM and ANQGSEA. CDR3 length: 13 amino acids. Trimming removed 3 bases from V and 4 bases from J; junction bases left unmatched: 5. The CDR3 reads CSVDKTGRTEAFF. CDR3 nucleotides: TGCAGCGTTGATAAGACAGGGCGCACTGAAGCTTTCTTT.

The chain is built from TRBV15 and TRBJ2-1; 12 bases are a match to TRBD2. V trimming: 1 base; J trimming: 3 bases; junction bases outside the gene matches: 1. Per germline, CDR1 LNHNV and CDR2 YYDKDF (reference sequence). The CDR3 has 16 amino acids. CDR3 residues: CATSRGGLAGYNEQFF. The CDR3 nucleotides read TGTGCCACCAGCAGAGGGGGACTAGCGGGCTACAATGAGCAGTTCTTC.

This clone was recorded a few times. Here the CDR3 reads CASRRTGAGEETQYF. The DNA of the CDR3 is TGTGCCAGCAGGAGGACAGGGGCTGGGGAAGAGACCCAGTACTTC. The chain uses TRBV6-5 and TRBJ2-5; 9 bases line up with TRBD1. V lost 6 bases, J lost 3 bases, and 8 bases stayed unmatched. Germline CDR1 MNHEY, CDR2 SVGAGI. CDR3 length: 15 amino acids.

The CDR3 nucleotides read TGTGCCTGGGCCGAAGGGCCTTTTGGGGAAGCTTTCTTT. Protein sequence: CAWAEGPFGEAFF. V gene TRBV30 combines with J gene TRBJ1-1, with unresolved D. This CDR3 is built from 13 residues. CDR1 is GTSNPN and CDR2 is SVGIG in the germline V gene (reference sequence). The V end was cut by 5 bases, the J end by 8 bases, with 18 bases between.

V usage is TRBV5-6 and J usage is TRBJ1-1; D gene unclear. The CDR3 totals 15 residues. The ends were cut back, 3 bases at V and 0 bases at J, with 12 bases in the middle. The germline gives CDR1 SGHDT, CDR2 YYEEEE. For the CDR3, the DNA is TGTGCCAGCAGCTCATTACTAGGAATGAACACTGAAGCTTTCTTT. It encodes CASSSLLGMNTEAFF.

This chain joins TRBV7-8 and TRBJ2-1; D is unresolved. The CDR3 has 15 amino acids. Germline CDR1 reads SGHVS; CDR2 reads FQNEAQ. The ends were cut back, 5 bases at V and 0 bases at J, with 11 bases in the middle. The CDR3 DNA reads TGTGCCAGCAGCCAAAACGCAGGCTCCTACAATGAGCAGTTCTTC. This sequence encodes CASSQNAGSYNEQFF.

This clone occurred a few times. The CDR3 region is CASRPAPRGTEETQYF. The CDR3 DNA reads as TGTGCCAGCAGACCCGCCCCTCGGGGGACTGAAGAGACCCAGTACTTC. This sequence joins TRBV2 and TRBJ2-5; tentatively, D is TRBD2 (6 bases). Germline values: CDR1 SNHLY, CDR2 FYNNEI. The V end lost 6 bases, the J end lost 3 bases, and 20 bases lay between the germline ends. The CDR3 covers 16 residues.

This clone was picked up many times. The V and J genes are TRBV5-1 and TRBJ1-1; weak D call: TRBD1 (5 bases). The V end was cut by 0 bases, the J end by 1 base, with 7 bases between. Germline loops: CDR1 SGHRS, CDR2 YFSETQ. The CDR3 contains 14 residues. The CDR3 region has the DNA TGCGCCAGCAGCTTGGACAGGAAGAACACTGAAGCTTTCTTT. Protein product: CASSLDRKNTEAFF. The full variable domain, with the rest looked up from reference TRBV5-1 and TRBJ1-1, is KAGVTQTPRYLIKTRGQQVTLSCSPISGHRSVSWYQQTPGQGLQFLFEYFSETQRNKGNFPGRFSGRQFSNSRSEMNVSTLELGDSALYLCASSLDRKNTEAFFGQGTRLTVV.

The chain is built from TRBV7-3 and TRBJ2-1, with TRBD2 matching 9 bases. After removal of 5 bases from V and 6 bases from J, the junction contained 8 bases not matched to a gene. CDR1 and CDR2 from the germline V gene are SGHTA and FQGTGA. The CDR3 runs to 15 residues. The CDR3 bases are TGTGCCAGCAGCCAAGATGGACTAGCGTCCAATGAGCAGTTCTTC. Translating it yields CASSQDGLASNEQFF. Looking up the rest from reference TRBV7-3 and TRBJ2-1 gives the full variable domain: GAGVSQTPSNKVTEKGKYVELRCDPISGHTALYWYRQSLGQGPEFLIYFQGTGAADDSGLPNDRFFAVRPEGSVSTLKIQRTERGDSAVYLCASSQDGLASNEQFFGPGTRLTVL.

This chain joins TRBV5-1 and TRBJ2-7; 10 bases line up with TRBD1. The V gene's germline CDR1 is SGHRS and CDR2 YFSETQ. The V segment lost 4 bases and the J segment 4 bases; nucleotides outside the gene matches: 5. The CDR3 has 14 residues. CDR3 DNA: TGCGCCAGCAGCGACCGGGACAGGGGATACGAGCAGTACTTC. Translated, it gives CASSDRDRGYEQYF.

The V gene is TRBV6-6, the J gene TRBJ2-7; TRBD2 matches at 7 bases. The length of the CDR3 is 13 residues. Germline lookup yields CDR1 MNHNY and CDR2 SVGAGI (reference sequence). Trimming removed 6 bases from V and 3 bases from J; junction bases left unmatched: 5. CDR3 in amino acids: CASSNGEGYEQYF. DNA for the CDR3: TGTGCCAGCAGCAATGGGGAGGGCTACGAGCAGTACTTC.

This clone was detected only once. J is TRBJ2-3 and V is TRBV7-2; D gene unclear. The V and J ends lost 1 base and 0 bases respectively, with 5 bases between them. This CDR3 comprises 14 residues. Germline V gene lookup returns CDR1 SGHTA and CDR2 FQGNSA. In DNA, the CDR3 is TGTGCCAGCAGCTTAGAGTACAGCACAGATACGCAGTATTTT. Protein sequence: CASSLEYSTDTQYF.

V and J are TRBV2 and TRBJ2-1; D unclear. The CDR3 consists of 13 residues. CDR1 and CDR2 from the germline V gene are SNHLY and FYNNEI. The germline V and J ends were trimmed by 0 bases and 7 bases, with 7 bases remaining between them. The CDR3 region is CASSEAPRNEQFF. The CDR3 coding sequence is TGTGCCAGCAGTGAAGCGCCACGTAATGAGCAGTTCTTC.

This clone was seen more than once but under ten times. The gene calls are TRBV11-3 and TRBJ1-1; D gene uncertain. Trimming took 6 bases from V and 5 from J, leaving 16 bases between them. Germline V gene data show CDR1 as SGHNT and CDR2 as YENEEA. The CDR3 has 14 amino acids. This CDR3 is CASSPSAGPTEAFF. The CDR3 DNA reads TGTGCCAGCAGTCCCTCGGCCGGTCCGACTGAAGCTTTCTTT.

This rearrangement joins TRBV5-1 to TRBJ2-7, with D unresolved. This CDR3 is 13 amino acids long. The V end was cut by 5 bases, the J end by 3 bases, with 12 bases between. Looked up from germline, CDR1 is SGHRS and CDR2 is YFSETQ. The CDR3 DNA follows: TGCGCCAGCAGGCGAACAGAATTCTACGAGCAGTACTTC. This translates into CASRRTEFYEQYF. Variable domain in full (rest from reference TRBV5-1 and TRBJ2-7): KAGVTQTPRYLIKTRGQQVTLSCSPISGHRSVSWYQQTPGQGLQFLFEYFSETQRNKGNFPGRFSGRQFSNSRSEMNVSTLELGDSALYLCASRRTEFYEQYFGPGTRLTVT.

This clone showed up just a few times. This chain uses TRBV5-4 with TRBJ2-7, with TRBD1 as a possible D gene (6 bases). The CDR3 length is 16 residues. Germline V CDR1 and CDR2: SGHNT, YYREEE (reference sequence). V was trimmed by 1 base and J by 4 bases, leaving 18 bases between them. The CDR3 nucleotides are TGTGCCAGCAGCTTGTTTAGTTACGACAGGCAATACGAGCAGTACTTC. It translates to CASSLFSYDRQYEQYF.

V is TRBV28 and J is TRBJ2-6; TRBD1 matches 7 bases. Germline CDR1 MDHEN, CDR2 SYDVKM. The CDR3 totals 15 residues. The ends lost 7 bases at V and 0 bases at J; junction bases unmatched: 3. The DNA for the CDR3 is TGTGCCAGCACGGCAGGGGGCTCTGGGGCCAACGTCCTGACTTTC. Protein: CASTAGGSGANVLTF. Variable domain in full (rest from reference TRBV28 and TRBJ2-6): DVKVTQSSRYLVKRTGEKVFLECVQDMDHENMFWYRQDPGLGLRLIYFSYDVKMKEKGDIPEGYSVSREKKERFSLILESASTNQTSMYLCASTAGGSGANVLTFGAGSRLTVL.

The rearrangement uses TRBV15 and TRBJ2-6, with TRBD1 as a possible D gene (5 bases). CDR3 length: 18 amino acids. In germline, CDR1 is LNHNV, CDR2 YYDKDF (reference sequence). V was shortened by 0 bases and J by 0 bases, with 12 bases between the two germline ends. The CDR3 coding sequence is TGTGCCACCAGCAGAGATGACGGACATTCCTCTGGGGCCAACGTCCTGACTTTC. Translation: CATSRDDGHSSGANVLTF.

J is TRBJ2-1 and V is TRBV7-2; a possible D gene is TRBD1 (6 bases). Trimming cost V 0 bases and J 7 bases, with 10 bases left between them. The CDR3 contains 14 residues. The germline gives CDR1 SGHTA, CDR2 FQGNSA. The CDR3 region has the DNA TGTGCCAGCAGCTTAGCGGGGGCCTTAAATGAGCAGTTCTTC. This translates into CASSLAGALNEQFF.